This TCR beta chain was sequenced in a study of blood T cell repertoires in COVID-19. Study summary: Collection of acute and convalescent COVID-19 samples took place in the United States, Italy and Spain. Sample material is recorded as cDNA or gDNA derived from T cells, B-cell-depleted T cells, or PBMCs.

This CDR3 is built from 17 residues. Unmatched junction bases numbered 11, after V lost 5 bases and J lost 2 bases. Looked up from germline, CDR1 is SGHNT and CDR2 is YENEEA. Using immunoSEQ multiplex PCR, the repertoire was profiled, and TCRdb retains in-frame clones only, with some absent. This sample has about 190,000 clones, with almost 80% found just once. The TCR originated in a man in his sixties with active or convalescent COVID-19. This chain uses TRBV11-3 with TRBJ2-7; 11 bases agree with TRBD2. The sequencing input was peripheral blood. The CDR3 sequence: CASSPGTSGNSPYEQYF. CDR3 nucleotides: TGTGCCAGCAGCCCGGGGACTAGCGGAAATAGCCCCTACGAGCAGTACTTC.